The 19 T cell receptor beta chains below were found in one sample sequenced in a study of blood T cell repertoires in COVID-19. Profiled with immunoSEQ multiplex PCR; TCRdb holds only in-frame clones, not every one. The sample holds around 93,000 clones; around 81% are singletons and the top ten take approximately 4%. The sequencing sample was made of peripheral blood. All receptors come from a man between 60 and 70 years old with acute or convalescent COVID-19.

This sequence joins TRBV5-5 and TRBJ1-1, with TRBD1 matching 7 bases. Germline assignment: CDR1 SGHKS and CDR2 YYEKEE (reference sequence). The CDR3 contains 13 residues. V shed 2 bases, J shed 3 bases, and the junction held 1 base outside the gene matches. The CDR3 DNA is TGTGCCAGCAGCTTCACAGGGGACACTGAAGCTTTCTTT. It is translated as CASSFTGDTEAFF.

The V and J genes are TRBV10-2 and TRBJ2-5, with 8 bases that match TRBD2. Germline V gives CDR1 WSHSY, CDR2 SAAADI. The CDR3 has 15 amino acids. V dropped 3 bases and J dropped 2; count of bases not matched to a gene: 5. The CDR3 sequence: CASSDEGLGQETQYF. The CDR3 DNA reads TGCGCCAGCAGTGATGAGGGACTAGGGCAAGAGACCCAGTACTTC.

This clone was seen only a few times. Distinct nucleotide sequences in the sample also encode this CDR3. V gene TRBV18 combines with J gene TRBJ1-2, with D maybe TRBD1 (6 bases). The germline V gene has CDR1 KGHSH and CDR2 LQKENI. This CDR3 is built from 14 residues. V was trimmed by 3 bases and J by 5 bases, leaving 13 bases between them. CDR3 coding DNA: TGTGCCAGCTCACCGACAGGTGAGGGATATGGCTACACCTTC. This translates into CASSPTGEGYGYTF.

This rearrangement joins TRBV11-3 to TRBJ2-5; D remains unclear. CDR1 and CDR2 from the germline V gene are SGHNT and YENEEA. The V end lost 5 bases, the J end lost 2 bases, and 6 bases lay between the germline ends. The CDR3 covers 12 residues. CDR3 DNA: TGTGCCAGCAGCCTTTTTCAAGAGACCCAGTACTTC. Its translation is CASSLFQETQYF.

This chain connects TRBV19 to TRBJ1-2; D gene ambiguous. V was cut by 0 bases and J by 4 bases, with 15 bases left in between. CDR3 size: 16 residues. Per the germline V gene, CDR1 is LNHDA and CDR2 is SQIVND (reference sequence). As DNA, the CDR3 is TGTGCCAGTAGTATAGATCCAATAGCGGGGTTCTATGGCTACACCTTC. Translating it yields CASSIDPIAGFYGYTF. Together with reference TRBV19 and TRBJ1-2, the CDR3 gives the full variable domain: DGGITQSPKYLFRKEGQNVTLSCEQNLNHDAMYWYRQDPGQGLRLIYYSQIVNDFQKGDIAEGYSVSREKKESFPLTVTSAQKNPTAFYLCASSIDPIAGFYGYTFGSGTRLTVV.

The CDR3 DNA is TGTGCCAGCAGCTTAGCGCGGGGGGAAGCCACTGAAGCTTTCTTT. It encodes CASSLARGEATEAFF. The chain employs TRBV7-9 and TRBJ1-1; a weak D match, TRBD1 (5 bases). The germline V gene encodes CDR1 SEHNR and CDR2 FQNEAQ (reference sequence). The ends were cut back, 0 bases at V and 4 bases at J, with 12 bases in the middle. The CDR3 has 15 residues.

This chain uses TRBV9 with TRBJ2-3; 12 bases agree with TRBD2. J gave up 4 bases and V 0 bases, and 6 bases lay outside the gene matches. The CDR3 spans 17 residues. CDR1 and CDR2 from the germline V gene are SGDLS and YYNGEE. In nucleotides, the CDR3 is TGTGCCAGCAGCGTAGCTAGCGGGAGGGTGGGCCCAGATACGCAGTATTTT. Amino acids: CASSVASGRVGPDTQYF.

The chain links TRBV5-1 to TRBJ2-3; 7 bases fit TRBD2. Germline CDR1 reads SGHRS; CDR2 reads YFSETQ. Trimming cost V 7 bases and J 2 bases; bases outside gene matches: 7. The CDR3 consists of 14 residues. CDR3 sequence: CASCASGVTDTQYF. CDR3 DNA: TGCGCCAGCTGTGCTAGCGGAGTCACAGATACGCAGTATTTT.

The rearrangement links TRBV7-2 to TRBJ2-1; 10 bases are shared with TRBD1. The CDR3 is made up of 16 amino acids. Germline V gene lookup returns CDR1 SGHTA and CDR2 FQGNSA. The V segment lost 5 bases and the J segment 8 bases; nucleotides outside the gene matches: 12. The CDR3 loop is CASSQPGQGTGHEQFF. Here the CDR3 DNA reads TGTGCCAGCAGCCAGCCGGGACAGGGGACCGGACATGAGCAGTTCTTC.

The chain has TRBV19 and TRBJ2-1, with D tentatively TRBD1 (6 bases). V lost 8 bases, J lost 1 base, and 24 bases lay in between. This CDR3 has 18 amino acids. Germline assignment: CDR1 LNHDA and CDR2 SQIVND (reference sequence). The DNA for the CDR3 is TGTGCCAGTGGTAGGTGGGGGCCAAGTACTAGGTCCTACAATGAGCAGTTCTTC. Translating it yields CASGRWGPSTRSYNEQFF.

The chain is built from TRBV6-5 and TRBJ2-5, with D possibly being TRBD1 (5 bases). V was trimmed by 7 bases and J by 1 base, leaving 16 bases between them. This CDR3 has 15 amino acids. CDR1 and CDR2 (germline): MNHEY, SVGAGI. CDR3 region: CASTQWGTAQETQYF. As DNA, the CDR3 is TGTGCCAGCACCCAATGGGGCACAGCCCAAGAGACCCAGTACTTC.

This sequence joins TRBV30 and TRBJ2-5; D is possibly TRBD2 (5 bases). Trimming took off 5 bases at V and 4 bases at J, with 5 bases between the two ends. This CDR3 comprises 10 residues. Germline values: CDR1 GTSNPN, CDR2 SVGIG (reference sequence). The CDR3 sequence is CAWGRETQYF. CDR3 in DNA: TGTGCCTGGGGGAGAGAGACCCAGTACTTC.

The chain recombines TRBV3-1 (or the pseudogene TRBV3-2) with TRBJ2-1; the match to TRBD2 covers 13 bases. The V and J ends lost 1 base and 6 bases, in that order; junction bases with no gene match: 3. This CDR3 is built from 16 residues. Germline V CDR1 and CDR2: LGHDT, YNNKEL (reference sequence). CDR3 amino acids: CASSQATSGRFNEQFF. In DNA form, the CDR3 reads TGTGCCAGCAGCCAAGCGACTAGCGGGAGGTTCAATGAGCAGTTCTTC.

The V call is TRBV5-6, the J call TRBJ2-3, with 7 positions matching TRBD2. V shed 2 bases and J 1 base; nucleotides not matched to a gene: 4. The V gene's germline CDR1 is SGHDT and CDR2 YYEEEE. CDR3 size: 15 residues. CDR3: CASSFRGRGTDTQYF. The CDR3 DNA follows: TGTGCCAGCAGCTTTCGGGGGAGGGGCACAGATACGCAGTATTTT.

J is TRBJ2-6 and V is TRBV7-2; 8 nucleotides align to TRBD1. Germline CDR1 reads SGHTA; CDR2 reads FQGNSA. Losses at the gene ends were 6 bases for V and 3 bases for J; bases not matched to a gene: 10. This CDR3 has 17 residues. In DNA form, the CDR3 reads TGTGCCAGCAGTCAAGTACAGGGGGTTCATGGGGCCAACGTCCTGACTTTC. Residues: CASSQVQGVHGANVLTF.

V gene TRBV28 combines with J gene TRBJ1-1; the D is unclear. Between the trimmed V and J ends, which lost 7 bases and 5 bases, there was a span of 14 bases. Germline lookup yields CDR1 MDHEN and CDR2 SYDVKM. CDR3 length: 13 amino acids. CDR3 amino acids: CASTLLGGTEAFF. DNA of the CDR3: TGTGCCAGCACCCTGCTAGGAGGGACTGAAGCTTTCTTT. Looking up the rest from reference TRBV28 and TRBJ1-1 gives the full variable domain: DVKVTQSSRYLVKRTGEKVFLECVQDMDHENMFWYRQDPGLGLRLIYFSYDVKMKEKGDIPEGYSVSREKKERFSLILESASTNQTSMYLCASTLLGGTEAFFGQGTRLTVV.

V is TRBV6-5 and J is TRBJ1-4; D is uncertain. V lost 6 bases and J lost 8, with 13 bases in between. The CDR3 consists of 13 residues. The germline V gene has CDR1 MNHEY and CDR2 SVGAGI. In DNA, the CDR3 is TGTGCCAGCAGCCAAGCTCGGAGGGAAAAACTGTTTTTT. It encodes CASSQARREKLFF.

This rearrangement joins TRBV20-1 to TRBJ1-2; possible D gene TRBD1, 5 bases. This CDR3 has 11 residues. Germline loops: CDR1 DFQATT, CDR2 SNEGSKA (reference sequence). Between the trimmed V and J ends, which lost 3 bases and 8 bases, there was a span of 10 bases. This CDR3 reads CSASPGIGYTF. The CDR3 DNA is TGCAGTGCTAGCCCAGGGATCGGCTACACCTTC.

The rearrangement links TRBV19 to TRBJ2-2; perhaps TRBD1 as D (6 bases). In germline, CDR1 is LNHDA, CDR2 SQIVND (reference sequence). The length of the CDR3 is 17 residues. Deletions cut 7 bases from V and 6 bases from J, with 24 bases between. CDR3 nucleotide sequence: TGTGCCAGTAAAATTGAGACCGGGACATTTGGGTCCGGGGAGCTGTTTTTT. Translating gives CASKIETGTFGSGELFF.